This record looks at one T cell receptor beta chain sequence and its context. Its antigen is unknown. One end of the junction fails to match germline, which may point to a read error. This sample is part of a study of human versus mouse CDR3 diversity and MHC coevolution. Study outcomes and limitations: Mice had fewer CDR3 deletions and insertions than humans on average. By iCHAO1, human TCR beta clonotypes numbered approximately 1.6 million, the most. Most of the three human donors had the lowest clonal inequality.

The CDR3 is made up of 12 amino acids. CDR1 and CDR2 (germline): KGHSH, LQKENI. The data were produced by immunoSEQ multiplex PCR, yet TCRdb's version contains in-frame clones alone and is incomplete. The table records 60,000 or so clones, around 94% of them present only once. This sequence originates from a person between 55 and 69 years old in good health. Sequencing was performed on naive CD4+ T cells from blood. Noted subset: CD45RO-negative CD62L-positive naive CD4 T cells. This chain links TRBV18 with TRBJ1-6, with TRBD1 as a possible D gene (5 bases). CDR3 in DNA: TGTGCCAGCTCACCCGGGGACTACCAGGTTCGATTT. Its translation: CASSPGDYQVRF. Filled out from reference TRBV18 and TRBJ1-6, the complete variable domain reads NAGVMQNPRHLVRRRGQEARLRCSPMKGHSHVYWYRQLPEEGLKFMVYLQKENIIDESGMPKERFSAEFPKEGPSILRIQQVVRGDSAAYFCASSPGDYQVRFGNGTRLTVT.